This T cell receptor (beta chain) emerged from a study of shared clonotypes between healthy human individuals. Whole-study context: Donors had three CD4 naive, three CD4 memory, two CD8 naive and one CD8 memory plate apiece.

Recent vaccinations or acute infections were absent in the healthy HIV-negative adult donors. Every contributor of samples was a Caucasian grown-up residing in Nashville, Tennessee. After removal of 0 bases from V and 6 bases from J, the junction contained 8 bases not matched to a gene. Germline loops: CDR1 MNHEY, CDR2 SVGAGI. The CDR3 totals 16 residues. Sequenced by immunoSEQ multiplex PCR; TCRdb stores in-frame clones only, minus some. This table has about 1.5 million clones, under 99% appearing once. Overall study results and limits: Several donors held about 5% of naive CD4 clonotypes in common.

Comments on this clone: Its cognate antigen is unknown.

V usage is TRBV6-5 and J usage is TRBJ1-2; 9 bases match TRBD1. The receptor comes from a man aged 25-45 years in good health. Sequencing was performed on naive CD4+ T cells sorted from blood. Specified subset: CD45RA+ positively selected. CDR3 nucleotide sequence: TGTGCCAGCAGTTACTCGGGGACAGGGTATGATGATGGCTACACCTTC. Protein product: CASSYSGTGYDDGYTF.